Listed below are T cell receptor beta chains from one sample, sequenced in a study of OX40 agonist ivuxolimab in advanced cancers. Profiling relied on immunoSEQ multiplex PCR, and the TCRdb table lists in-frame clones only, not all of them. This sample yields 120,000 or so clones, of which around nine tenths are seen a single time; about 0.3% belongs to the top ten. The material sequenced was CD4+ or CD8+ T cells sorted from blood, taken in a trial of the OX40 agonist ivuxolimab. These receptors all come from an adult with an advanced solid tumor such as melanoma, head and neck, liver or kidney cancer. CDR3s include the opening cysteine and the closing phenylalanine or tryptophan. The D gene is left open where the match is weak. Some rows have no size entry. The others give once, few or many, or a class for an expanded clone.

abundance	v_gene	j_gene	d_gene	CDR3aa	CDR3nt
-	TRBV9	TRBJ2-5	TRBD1	CASSVITGQAGINF	TGTGCCAGCAGCGTAATAACAGGACAGGCCGGAATCAACTTC
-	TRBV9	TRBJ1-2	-	CASSVDGYGYTF	TGTGCCAGCAGCGTAGACGGCTATGGCTACACCTTC
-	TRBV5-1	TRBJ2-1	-	CASSLDPGDNEQFF	TGCGCCAGCAGCTTGGATCCCGGGGACAATGAGCAGTTCTTC
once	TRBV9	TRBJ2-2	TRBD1	CASSVRGPGTGELFF	TGTGCCAGCAGCGTAAGGGGGCCGGGCACCGGGGAGCTGTTTTTT
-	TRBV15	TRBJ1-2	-	CATSRDPQGLDYGYTF	TGTGCCACCAGCAGAGATCCTCAGGGGCTGGACTATGGCTACACCTTC
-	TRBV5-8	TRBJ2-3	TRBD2	CARYPTRGGPTDTQYF	TGTGCCAGATACCCTACGAGGGGAGGGCCCACAGATACGCAGTATTTT
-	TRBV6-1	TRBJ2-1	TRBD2	CASSVLTSGRWGEQFF	TGTGCCAGCAGTGTTTTGACTAGCGGGAGGTGGGGTGAGCAGTTCTTC
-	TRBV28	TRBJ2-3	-	CASSRDGWDTQYF	TGTGCCAGCAGTCGTGACGGATGGGATACGCAGTATTTT
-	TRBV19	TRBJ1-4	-	CASSIFSTTNEKLFF	TGTGCCAGTAGTATCTTCAGTACAACTAATGAAAAACTGTTTTTT
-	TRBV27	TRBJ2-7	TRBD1	CASSLLPRTGLTYEQYF	TGTGCCAGCAGTTTATTACCCCGGACAGGGTTGACCTACGAGCAGTACTTC
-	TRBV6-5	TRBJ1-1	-	CASSYRDILGTEAFF	TGTGCCAGCAGTTACAGGGATATCTTGGGCACTGAAGCTTTCTTT
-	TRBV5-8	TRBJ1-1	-	CASSLVPPGKRFF	TGTGCCAGCAGCTTGGTGCCCCCAGGGAAAAGGTTCTTT
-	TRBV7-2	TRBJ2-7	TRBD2	CASSPGREAYEQYF	TGTGCCAGCAGCCCAGGGCGGGAGGCTTACGAGCAGTACTTC
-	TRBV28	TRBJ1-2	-	CASEVDYGYTF	TGTGCCAGCGAAGTTGACTATGGCTACACCTTC
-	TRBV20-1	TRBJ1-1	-	CSARAQVEAFF	TGCAGTGCTAGAGCTCAGGTTGAAGCTTTCTTT
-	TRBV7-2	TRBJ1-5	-	CASSPALGPRGQPQHF	TGTGCCAGCAGCCCCGCTCTGGGGCCTCGCGGTCAGCCCCAGCATTTT
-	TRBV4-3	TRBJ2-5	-	CASSQVDGPGRQYF	TGCGCCAGCAGCCAAGTTGACGGACCGGGACGCCAGTACTTC
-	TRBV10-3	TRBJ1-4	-	CAISQGPNEKLFF	TGTGCCATCAGCCAGGGCCCTAATGAAAAACTGTTTTTT
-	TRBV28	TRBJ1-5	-	CASSSGTGGSNQPQHF	TGTGCCAGCAGTTCCGGGACGGGGGGTAGCAATCAGCCCCAGCATTTT
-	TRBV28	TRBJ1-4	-	CASSLQTGNFPKLFF	TGTGCCAGCAGTTTACAAACAGGGAATTTCCCAAAACTGTTTTTT
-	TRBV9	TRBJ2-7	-	CASEGRTTSYEQYF	TGTGCCAGCGAGGGAAGGACTACCTCCTACGAGCAGTACTTC
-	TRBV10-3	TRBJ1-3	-	CAISDSRSGNTIYF	TGTGCCATCAGTGACAGTCGCTCTGGAAACACCATATATTTT
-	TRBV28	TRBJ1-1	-	CASSLEGALAEAFF	TGTGCCAGCAGTTTGGAAGGGGCGCTGGCTGAAGCTTTCTTT
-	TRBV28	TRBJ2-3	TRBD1	CASSLDGETGTTDTQYF	TGTGCCAGCAGTTTGGATGGTGAGACAGGGACCACAGATACGCAGTATTTT
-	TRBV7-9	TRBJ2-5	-	CASSRASLTVQQETQYF	TGTGCCAGCAGCAGAGCTTCCTTGACAGTGCAGCAAGAGACCCAGTACTTC
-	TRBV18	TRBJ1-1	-	CASSPGARYTEAFF	TGTGCCAGCTCACCAGGAGCGCGGTACACTGAAGCTTTCTTT
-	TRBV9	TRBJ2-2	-	CASSPEGHNTGELFF	TGTGCCAGCAGCCCAGAGGGACATAACACCGGGGAGCTGTTTTTT
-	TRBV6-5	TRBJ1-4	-	CASSPDPGNVEKLFF	TGTGCCAGCAGTCCGGATCCAGGGAATGTTGAAAAACTGTTTTTT
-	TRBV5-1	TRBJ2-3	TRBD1	CASSFRDRGRDTQYF	TGCGCCAGCAGCTTTAGAGACAGGGGTAGAGATACGCAGTATTTT
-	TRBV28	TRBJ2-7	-	CASSLTGYEQYF	TGTGCCAGCAGTCTGACAGGCTACGAGCAGTACTTC
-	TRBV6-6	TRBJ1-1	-	CASSFLLLGTEAFF	TGTGCCAGCAGTTTCCTCCTTTTGGGCACTGAAGCTTTCTTT
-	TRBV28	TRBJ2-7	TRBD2	CASIPSGTSGSTYEQYF	TGTGCCAGCATCCCCTCCGGGACTAGCGGGAGTACATACGAGCAGTACTTC
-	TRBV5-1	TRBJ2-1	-	CASSWIAGQNNEQFF	TGCGCCAGCAGCTGGATAGCGGGACAGAACAATGAGCAGTTCTTC
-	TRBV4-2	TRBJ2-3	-	CASSQDLRDHDTDTQYF	TGTGCCAGCAGCCAAGATCTGCGGGACCATGACACAGATACGCAGTATTTT
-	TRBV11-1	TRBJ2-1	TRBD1	CASSLDSGGAYNEQFF	TGTGCCAGCAGCTTAGATTCAGGGGGCGCCTACAATGAGCAGTTCTTC
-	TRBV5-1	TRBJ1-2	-	CASSEGAAGSGYGYTF	TGCGCCAGCAGCGAAGGTGCGGCAGGGAGCGGCTATGGCTACACCTTC
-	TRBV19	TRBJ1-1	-	CASAGRTNTEAFF	TGTGCCAGTGCGGGACGGACGAACACTGAAGCTTTCTTT
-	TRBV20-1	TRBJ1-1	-	CSATRGAEAFF	TGCAGTGCTACCCGAGGGGCTGAAGCTTTCTTT
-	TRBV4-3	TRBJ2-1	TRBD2	CASSQVRTSGYYNEQFF	TGCGCCAGCAGCCAAGTAAGAACTAGCGGGTATTACAATGAGCAGTTCTTC
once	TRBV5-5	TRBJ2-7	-	CASSLGPEVPYEQYF	TGTGCCAGCAGCTTGGGGCCCGAGGTTCCCTACGAGCAGTACTTC
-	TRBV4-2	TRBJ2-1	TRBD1	CASSQGQGDNEQFF	TGTGCCAGCAGCCAAGGACAGGGTGACAATGAGCAGTTCTTC
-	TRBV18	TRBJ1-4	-	CASSLGPNEKLFF	TGTGCCAGCTCCCTTGGTCCTAATGAAAAACTGTTTTTT
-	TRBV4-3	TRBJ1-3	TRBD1	CASSRGSSGGYTIYF	TGCGCCAGCAGCCGTGGATCATCAGGGGGGTACACCATATATTTT
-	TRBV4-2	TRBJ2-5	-	CASSQGLAREETQYF	TGTGCCAGCAGCCAAGGTCTCGCACGGGAGGAGACCCAGTACTTC
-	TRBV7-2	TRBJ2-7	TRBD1	CASSLGQGTYEQYF	TGTGCCAGCAGCTTAGGACAGGGAACCTACGAGCAGTACTTC
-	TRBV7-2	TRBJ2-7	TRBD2	CASSLERLAGAQYF	TGTGCCAGCAGCTTAGAACGACTAGCGGGAGCGCAGTACTTC
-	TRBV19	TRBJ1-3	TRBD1	CASSSGQGTWNTIYF	TGTGCCAGTAGTTCGGGACAGGGCACCTGGAACACCATATATTTT
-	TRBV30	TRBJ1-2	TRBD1	CAWSLGQGAVGYTF	TGTGCCTGGAGCCTAGGACAGGGGGCCGTGGGCTACACCTTC
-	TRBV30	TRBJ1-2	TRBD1	CAWSRDRGTSGYTF	TGTGCCTGGAGCCGGGACAGGGGAACCAGCGGCTACACCTTC
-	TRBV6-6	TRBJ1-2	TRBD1	CASSYSDRGNGYTF	TGTGCCAGCAGTTACAGCGACAGGGGGAATGGCTACACCTTC
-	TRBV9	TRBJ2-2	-	CASSVRSLANTGELFF	TGTGCCAGCAGCGTTCGGTCCCTAGCTAACACCGGGGAGCTGTTTTTT
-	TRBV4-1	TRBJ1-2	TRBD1	CASSQEGTANGYTF	TGCGCCAGCAGCCAAGAGGGGACAGCTAACGGCTACACCTTC
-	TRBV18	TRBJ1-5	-	CASSPDSNQPQHF	TGTGCCAGCTCACCGGATAGCAATCAGCCCCAGCATTTT
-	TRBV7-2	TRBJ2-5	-	CASRGRQETQYF	TGTGCCAGCAGGGGCAGGCAAGAGACCCAGTACTTC
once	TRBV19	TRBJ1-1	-	CASTRGLSEAFF	TGTGCCAGTACGAGGGGTCTGAGTGAAGCTTTCTTT
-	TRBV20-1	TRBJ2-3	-	CSAERTDTQYF	TGCAGTGCTGAACGGACAGATACGCAGTATTTT
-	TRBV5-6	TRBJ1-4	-	CASSTRDSGGEKLFF	TGTGCCAGCAGCACGCGGGATTCCGGTGGTGAAAAACTGTTTTTT